The 7 T cell receptor beta chains reported below all come from one sample, sequenced in a study of stem cell transplantation in POMP-related autoinflammatory disease. The data were produced by immunoSEQ multiplex PCR, yet TCRdb's version contains in-frame clones alone and is incomplete. The repertoire includes some 65,000 clones, approximately 91% of them detected once, and 0.5% to 0.75% sits in the top ten. The source material was CD4+ T cells from PBMCs, sampled after stem cell transplantation. The source is a human patient with POMP-related autoinflammation and immune dysregulation (PRAID). These T cells may partly come from the graft donor.

The chain joins TRBV5-1 to TRBJ2-6; no clear D gene. The CDR3 covers 12 residues. Germline lookup yields CDR1 SGHRS and CDR2 YFSETQ. The V and J ends lost 7 bases and 1 base respectively, with 3 bases between them. The CDR3 DNA sequence: TGCGCCAGCGGATCTGGGGCCAACGTCCTGACTTTC. Residues: CASGSGANVLTF.

The gene calls are TRBV28 and TRBJ2-7; 7 positions agree with TRBD2. Unmatched junction bases numbered 6, after V lost 3 bases and J lost 1 base. This CDR3 contains 15 residues. In germline, CDR1 is MDHEN, CDR2 SYDVKM. This CDR3 is CASSFPSSGSYEQYF. The CDR3 nucleotides read TGTGCCAGCAGTTTTCCCTCTAGCGGATCCTACGAGCAGTACTTC.

This clone was seen more than once but under ten times. CDR3 in DNA: TGTGCCATCAGTTCATCCAGGGGTGACTATGGCTACACCTTC. It yields the protein CAISSSRGDYGYTF. The chain is built from TRBV10-3 and TRBJ1-2; D perhaps matches TRBD1 (6 bases). V lost 5 bases to trimming and J lost 3 bases, with 13 bases between them. The length of the CDR3 is 14 residues. CDR1 ENHRY and CDR2 SYGVKD come from the germline V gene.

The chain employs TRBV19 and TRBJ1-5, with D uncertain. The CDR3 contains 14 residues. The V and J ends lost 2 bases and 7 bases respectively, with 12 bases between them. Germline loops: CDR1 LNHDA, CDR2 SQIVND (reference sequence). CDR3 bases: TGTGCCAGTAGTATACGGGAGTCTCGGCAGCCCCAGCATTTT. As protein: CASSIRESRQPQHF. The variable domain in full, completed from reference TRBV19 and TRBJ1-5, reads DGGITQSPKYLFRKEGQNVTLSCEQNLNHDAMYWYRQDPGQGLRLIYYSQIVNDFQKGDIAEGYSVSREKKESFPLTVTSAQKNPTAFYLCASSIRESRQPQHFGDGTRLSIL.

This sequence joins TRBV9 and TRBJ2-5, with TRBD1 matching over 7 bases. Germline assignment: CDR1 SGDLS and CDR2 YYNGEE. V trimming: 0 bases; J trimming: 2 bases; junction bases outside the gene matches: 4. The CDR3 sequence is 15 residues long. The CDR3 reads CASSVAAGGQETQYF. The CDR3 nucleotides read TGTGCCAGCAGCGTAGCGGCAGGGGGTCAAGAGACCCAGTACTTC.

The gene calls are TRBV5-1 and TRBJ2-5; unclear D gene. Germline assignment: CDR1 SGHRS and CDR2 YFSETQ. This CDR3 region has 14 residues. V was trimmed by 0 bases and J by 7 bases, leaving 13 bases between them. Here the CDR3 reads CASSLDHRAGTQYF. The CDR3 DNA is TGCGCCAGCAGCTTGGATCACAGAGCCGGGACCCAGTACTTC.

CDR3 in DNA: TGTGCCAGCAGCAGGGGACGCCTAGACAATGAGCAGTTCTTC. It codes for CASSRGRLDNEQFF. The rearrangement links TRBV5-4 to TRBJ2-1; either TRBD1 or TRBD2 may supply D (5 bases each). Germline V lookup: CDR1 SGHNT, CDR2 YYREEE (reference sequence). This CDR3 comprises 14 residues. Trimming stripped 4 bases from V and 5 bases from J, with 13 bases between.